The clone carrying this T cell receptor (beta chain) was seen a few times. Its antigen is currently unknown. 60 Vbeta and 13 Jbeta primers were used in PCR. Libraries were prepared by immunoSEQ multiplex PCR; TCRdb keeps only in-frame clonotypes and omits some of them. The sample includes around 90,000 clones, about 89% seen only once; the top ten take around a tenth. The data derive from a study of cytomegalovirus exposure and HLA in healthy donors. General study findings and limits: Later analysis demonstrated an association between a missense DCLRE1C variant and TCR beta V- and J-gene trimming.

The CDR3 is made up of 13 amino acids. Deletions cut 3 bases from V and 5 bases from J, with 12 bases between. Germline V gene sequence: CDR1 SGHDT, CDR2 YYEEEE. The sequence came from a man younger than 40 in good health and CMV-seropositive. Sequencing was performed on PBMCs. The chain is built from TRBV5-6 and TRBJ2-7, with TRBD2 as a possible D gene (6 bases). CDR3 residues: CASSSLPGDEQYF. CDR3 nucleotide sequence: TGTGCCAGCAGCTCCCTTCCGGGGGACGAGCAGTACTTC.